This T cell receptor beta chain was sequenced for a study of technical replicates of blood from a few donors. Repertoires were generated with immunoSEQ multiplex PCR, while TCRdb's copy carries only in-frame clones and drops some. The table shows 60,000 to 90,000 clones, with approximately 96% occurring only once. This clone was picked up one time. Germline V gene data show CDR1 as MNHNS and CDR2 as SASEGT. The CDR3 is 14 residues long. The V end lost 11 bases, the J end lost 6 bases, and 22 bases lay between the germline ends. Sequenced: T cells isolated from PBMCs. The chain recombines TRBV6-1 with TRBJ1-1; D is perhaps TRBD1 (6 bases). The source is a human donor in good health. In DNA, the CDR3 is TGTGCCGGGGCCCGGCAGGGGTTTTTGTCTGAAGCTTTCTTT. Residues: CAGARQGFLSEAFF.